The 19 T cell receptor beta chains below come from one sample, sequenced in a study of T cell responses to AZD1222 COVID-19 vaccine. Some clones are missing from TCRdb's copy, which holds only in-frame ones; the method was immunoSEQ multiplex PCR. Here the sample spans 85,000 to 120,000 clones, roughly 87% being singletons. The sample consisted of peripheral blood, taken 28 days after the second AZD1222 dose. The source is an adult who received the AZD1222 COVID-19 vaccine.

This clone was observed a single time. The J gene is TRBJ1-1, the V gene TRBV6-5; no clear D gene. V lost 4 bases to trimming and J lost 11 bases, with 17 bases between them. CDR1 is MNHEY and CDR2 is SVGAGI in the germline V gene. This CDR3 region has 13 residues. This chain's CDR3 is CASSSLWRVVAFF. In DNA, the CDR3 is TGTGCCAGCAGTTCCTTGTGGAGGGTCGTGGCTTTCTTT.

CDR3: CASSRQTASSYNSPLHF. The CDR3 DNA reads as TGCGCCAGCAGCAGACAGACAGCGAGCTCCTATAATTCACCCCTCCACTTT. J is TRBJ1-6 and V is TRBV5-1; D perhaps matches TRBD1 (5 bases). The CDR3 has 17 amino acids. Trimming shortened V by 4 bases and J by 0 bases, and 14 bases separated the two germline ends. Germline V gene sequence: CDR1 SGHRS, CDR2 YFSETQ.

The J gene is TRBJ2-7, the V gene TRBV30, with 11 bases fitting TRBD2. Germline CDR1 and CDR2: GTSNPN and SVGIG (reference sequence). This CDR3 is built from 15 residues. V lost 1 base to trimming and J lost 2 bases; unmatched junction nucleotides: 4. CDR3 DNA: TGTGCCTGGAGTGCCGGGACTAGCGGACCCTACGAGCAGTACTTC. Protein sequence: CAWSAGTSGPYEQYF. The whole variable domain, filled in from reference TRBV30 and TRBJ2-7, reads SQTIHQWPATLVQPVGSPLSLECTVEGTSNPNLYWYRQAAGRGLQLLFYSVGIGQISSEVPQNLSASRPQDRQFILSSKKLLLSDSGFYLCAWSAGTSGPYEQYFGPGTRLTVT.

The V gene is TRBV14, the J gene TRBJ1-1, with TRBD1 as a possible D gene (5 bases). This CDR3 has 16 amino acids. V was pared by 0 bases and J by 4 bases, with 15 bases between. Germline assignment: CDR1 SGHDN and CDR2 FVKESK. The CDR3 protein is CASSQEVWGEGTEAFF. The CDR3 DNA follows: TGTGCCAGCAGCCAAGAGGTATGGGGCGAGGGCACTGAAGCTTTCTTT. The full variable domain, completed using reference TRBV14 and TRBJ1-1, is EAGVTQFPSHSVIEKGQTVTLRCDPISGHDNLYWYRRVMGKEIKFLLHFVKESKQDESGMPNNRFLAERTGGTYSTLKVQPAELEDSGVYFCASSQEVWGEGTEAFFGQGTRLTVV.

The CDR3 is CASSISLSGNTIYF. Here the CDR3 DNA reads TGTGCCAGTAGTATATCCCTCTCTGGAAACACCATATATTTT. This rearrangement joins TRBV19 to TRBJ1-3; D not resolved. The V end was cut by 2 bases, the J end by 0 bases, with 5 bases between. Germline lookup yields CDR1 LNHDA and CDR2 SQIVND (reference sequence). The CDR3 length is 14 residues.

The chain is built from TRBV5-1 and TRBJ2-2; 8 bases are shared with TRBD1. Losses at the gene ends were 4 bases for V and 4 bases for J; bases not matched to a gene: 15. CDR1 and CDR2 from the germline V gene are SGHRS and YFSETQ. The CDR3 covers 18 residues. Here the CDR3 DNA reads TGCGCCAGCAGCCGCGACAGGGGCGAGGTGTCTAGCACCGGGGAGCTGTTTTTT. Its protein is CASSRDRGEVSSTGELFF.

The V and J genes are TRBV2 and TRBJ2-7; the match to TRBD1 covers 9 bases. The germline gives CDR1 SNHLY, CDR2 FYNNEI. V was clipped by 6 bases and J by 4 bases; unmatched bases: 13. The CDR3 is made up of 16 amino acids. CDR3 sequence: CASSPNLDRGWYEQYF. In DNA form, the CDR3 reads TGTGCCAGCAGCCCGAATCTCGACAGGGGGTGGTACGAGCAGTACTTC.

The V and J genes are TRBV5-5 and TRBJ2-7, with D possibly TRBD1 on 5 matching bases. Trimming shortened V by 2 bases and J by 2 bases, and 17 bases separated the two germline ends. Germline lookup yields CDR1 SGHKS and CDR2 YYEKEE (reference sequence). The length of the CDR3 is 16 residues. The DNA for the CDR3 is TGTGCCAGCAGCTTAGGCACAGGTTTCGTAACCTACGAGCAGTACTTC. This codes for CASSLGTGFVTYEQYF.

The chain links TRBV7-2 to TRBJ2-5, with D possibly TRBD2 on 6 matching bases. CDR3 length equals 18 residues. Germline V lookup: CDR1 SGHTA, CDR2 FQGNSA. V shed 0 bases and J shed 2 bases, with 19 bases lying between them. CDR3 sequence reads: CASSLAKGTWARQETQYF. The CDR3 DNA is TGTGCCAGCAGCTTAGCTAAGGGGACTTGGGCAAGACAAGAGACCCAGTACTTC.

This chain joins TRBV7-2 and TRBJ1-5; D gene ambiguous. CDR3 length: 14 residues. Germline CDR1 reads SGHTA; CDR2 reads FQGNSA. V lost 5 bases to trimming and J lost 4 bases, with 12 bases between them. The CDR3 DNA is TGTGCCAGCAGCCCCGGGTCCACTAATCAGCCCCAGCATTTT. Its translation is CASSPGSTNQPQHF.

CDR3 sequence (DNA): TGTGCCAGCAGCCAAGTAGGAGGGAGTGGATATGGCTACACCTTC. Translation gives CASSQVGGSGYGYTF. This chain connects TRBV3-1 (or the pseudogene TRBV3-2) to TRBJ1-2; no clear D gene. Germline CDR1 and CDR2: LGHDT and YNNKEL (reference sequence). This CDR3 has 15 amino acids. Trimming removed 1 base at V and 5 bases at J, with 14 bases between.

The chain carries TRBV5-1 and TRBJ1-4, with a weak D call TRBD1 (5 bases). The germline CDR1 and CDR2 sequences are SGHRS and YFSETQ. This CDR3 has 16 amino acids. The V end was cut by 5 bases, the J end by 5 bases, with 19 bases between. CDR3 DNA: TGCGCCAGCAGATGGGGGGGAACAGGTCAGAATGAAAAACTGTTTTTT. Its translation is CASRWGGTGQNEKLFF.

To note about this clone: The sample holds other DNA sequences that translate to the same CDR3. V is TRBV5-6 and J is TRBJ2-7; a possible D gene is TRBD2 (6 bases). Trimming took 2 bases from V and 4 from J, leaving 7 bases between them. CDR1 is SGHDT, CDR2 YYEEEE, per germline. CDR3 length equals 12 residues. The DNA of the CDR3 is TGTGCCAGCAGCTTAGGACTATACGAGCAGTACTTC. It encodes CASSLGLYEQYF.

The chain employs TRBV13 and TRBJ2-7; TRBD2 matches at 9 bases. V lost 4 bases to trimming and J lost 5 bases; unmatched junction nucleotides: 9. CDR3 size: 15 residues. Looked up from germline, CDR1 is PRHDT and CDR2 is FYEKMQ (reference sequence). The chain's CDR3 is CASSSGGGAKDEQYF. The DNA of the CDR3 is TGTGCCAGCAGCTCCGGCGGGGGGGCAAAGGACGAGCAGTACTTC.

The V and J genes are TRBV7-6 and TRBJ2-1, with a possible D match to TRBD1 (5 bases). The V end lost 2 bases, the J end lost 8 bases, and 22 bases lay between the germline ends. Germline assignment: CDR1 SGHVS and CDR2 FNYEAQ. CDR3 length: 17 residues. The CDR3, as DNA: TGTGCCAGCAGCTTATCTCCCGGACAAGGCCATGGGGATGAGCAGTTCTTC. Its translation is CASSLSPGQGHGDEQFF. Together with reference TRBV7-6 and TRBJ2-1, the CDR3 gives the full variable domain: GAGVSQSPRYKVTKRGQDVALRCDPISGHVSLYWYRQALGQGPEFLTYFNYEAQQDKSGLPNDRFSAERPEGSISTLTIQRTEQRDSAMYRCASSLSPGQGHGDEQFFGPGTRLTVL.

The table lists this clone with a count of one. CDR3 protein: CASSSGTASLRGYEQYF. Written as DNA, the CDR3 is TGTGCCAGCAGCTCGGGGACAGCCTCCTTAAGGGGGTACGAGCAGTACTTC. V gene TRBV7-6 combines with J gene TRBJ2-7, with 7 bases that match TRBD1. J was trimmed by 4 bases and V by 4 bases; bases with no gene match: 16. Germline assignment: CDR1 SGHVS and CDR2 FNYEAQ. The CDR3 is made up of 17 amino acids.

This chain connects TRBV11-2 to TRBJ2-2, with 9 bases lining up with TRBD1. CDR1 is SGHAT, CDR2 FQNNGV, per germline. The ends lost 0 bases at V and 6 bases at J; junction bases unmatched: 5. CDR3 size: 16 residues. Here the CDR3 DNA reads TGTGCCAGCAGCTTAGAGGTGGGACAGGGAGCCGGGGAGCTGTTTTTT. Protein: CASSLEVGQGAGELFF.

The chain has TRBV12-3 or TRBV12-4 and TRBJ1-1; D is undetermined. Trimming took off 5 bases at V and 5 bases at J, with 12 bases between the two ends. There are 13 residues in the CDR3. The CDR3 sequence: CASSPQWGTEAFF. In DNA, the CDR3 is TGTGCCAGCAGTCCCCAGTGGGGTACTGAAGCTTTCTTT.

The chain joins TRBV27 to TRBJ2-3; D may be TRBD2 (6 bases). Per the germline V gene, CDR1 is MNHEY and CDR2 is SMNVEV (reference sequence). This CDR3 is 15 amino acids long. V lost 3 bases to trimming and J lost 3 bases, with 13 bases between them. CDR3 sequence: CASSFRGGKTDTQYF. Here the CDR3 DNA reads TGTGCCAGCAGTTTTCGTGGGGGGAAGACAGATACGCAGTATTTT.